This TCR beta chain was captured in a study of T cell responses to AZD1222 COVID-19 vaccine (dated by TCRdb to the early 2020s). Describing the broader study: AZD1222 recipients with second doses at about 4 weeks or about 12 weeks were pooled, because spike-specific TCR depth and breadth did not differ between schedules. TCR sequencing covered more than 230 trial participants: 207 given two doses of AZD1222 and 26 given two doses of MenACWY control vaccine. Trial participants were enrolled by age into subgroups of 18-55, 56-69 and 70-plus years, and about 150, 27 and 61 TCR-sequenced participants, respectively, were included in these subgroups. What the work shows at the level of the full study, not this receptor alone: Epitopes outside the regions mutated in the B.1.351 and B.1.1.7 variants were reportedly recognized by nearly half of the unique spike-specific TCRs. No day 14 peak-response samples were available, so repertoires were characterized only after the peak T cell response. Participants were mostly white British and included more females than males, and it was suggested by the authors that clonal diversity may have been underestimated. Conclusions about previously exposed vaccinees were limited because only six or seven AZD1222 recipients were SARS-CoV-2 seropositive at baseline. Vaccine-associated CD4 TCRs spanned the whole spike protein, with dominant responses in regions 160-218 and 743-854. The 56-69-year group was small, and its depth increase did not reach significance, likely because of low power. Spike-specific TCR breadth and depth rose significantly after two AZD1222 doses compared with day 0 and with MenACWY recipients.

The CDR3 regions of human TCRbeta chains were subjected to immunosequencing. Per the original workflow: TCRs in the repertoires were matched against a reference library of SARS-CoV-2-specific TCRs that had been generated with the MIRA antigen-specificity platform. Breadth meant the fraction of unique TCRs that were SARS-CoV-2-associated, whereas depth meant the fraction of total T cells that were SARS-CoV-2-associated. Using the MIRA data, each spike-specific TCR was mapped to the spike region that the TCR reacts to and placed in a CD4 or CD8 class. Log10-transformed breadth and depth values were compared by one-way ANOVA with Sidak's multiple comparisons tests. TCRdb re-hosts the immuneACCESS table, in-frame sequences only. Its copies lack some clones; in the studies checked, an unresolved V gene accounts for under half of them, and the cause for the rest is not known. V and J calls and clone size come straight from that table; D and trimming were deduced from the DNA. The sample contains 150,000 to 200,000 clones, roughly 92% of them found a single time. Approximately 2.5% of the sample goes to the ten largest clones.

This specimen's time point label, interpreted: baseline before first vaccination. The vaccinee samples were drawn from two UK trials, COV001 and COV002, one of which was a single-blind randomized controlled phase 2/3 trial testing AZD1222 (ChAdOx1 nCoV-19) in healthy adults. For TCRbeta chain sequencing, PBMC samples from trial participants were taken at day 0 and at day 28 after the second dose. A word on this clone: Its recognized antigen is unknown. No base quality values were provided; no much bigger clone lies one nucleotide off.

V sheds 2 bases and J sheds 2 bases, leaving 10 bases between their ends. The germline V gene supplies CDR1 KGHSH and CDR2 LQKENI. From its cysteine to its phenylalanine, the CDR3 spans 14 amino acids. Only the CDR3 DNA is retained, 42 bases long and in frame from the first base. Material: peripheral blood, obtained on day 0 of AZD1222 vaccination. The TCR was taken from an adult in good health. In this chain, TRBV18 is recombined with TRBJ2-7; there is no confident call for the D gene. The DNA sequence reads TGTGCCAGCTCACCAGGGCCATTAGCCTACGAGCAGTACTTC. The translation is CASSPGPLAYEQYF.